This TCR beta chain was found in a study of shared clonotypes between healthy human individuals (dated by TCRdb to 2020 to 2022). Describing the broader study: A couple of women and three men aged 18 to 49 years were included in the cohort. For each donor, CD4 naive and CD4 memory were each run on three plates, CD8 naive on two plates, and CD8 memory on one plate. Blood TCR repertoires of roughly 5 healthy adults were deeply sequenced to estimate repertoire size and the extent of clonotype sharing between individuals. Different laboratories and diverse techniques were used to prepare libraries and sequence TCR repertoires, to increase sequencing depth and limit assay-specific biases. Between about 0.9 and 8.9 billion PBMCs per donor were obtained by leukapheresis.

General study outcomes and caveats: Naive subsets generally had larger estimated clonotype richness than memory subsets. Based on pairwise subsampling, the degree of clonotype sharing among donors was expected to be affected by sequencing depth. Rarefaction of sorted-subset datasets indicated incomplete sequencing despite the large sequencing depth. Across a few donors, around 5% of naive CD4, more than 3% of naive CD8, 2% to 2.5% of memory CD4, and approximately 0.4% of memory CD8 clonotypes were shared. Because the study included a small number of donors, the genetic and exposure-history diversity represented was limited. Higher generation probabilities were observed for clonotypes shared by all four sorted-subset donors than for non-shared clonotypes. Sampling was restricted to blood, and TCR repertoires in tissues likely differ from the TCR repertoires found in blood.

CD8 naive samples consisted of CD45RO-negative cells that were positively selected for CCR7, yielding a CD45RA+CCR7+ population without TemRA cells. Healthy HIV-negative adults with no recently reported acute infections or vaccinations were included as donors. Every donor was a Caucasian adult residing in Nashville, Tennessee, USA. Blood was collected by leukapheresis, and PBMCs were isolated by Ficoll-Histopaque density gradient centrifugation and then cryopreserved in liquid nitrogen vapor phase. Analytical flow cytometry was used to check the purity and quantity of every magnetically sorted T cell population. Each sorted fraction had its genomic DNA isolated and then quantified by UV absorbance on a Nanodrop 2000c. A distance of 6 bases separates the germline ends of V and J, which lose 6 bases and 2 bases respectively. CDR1 and CDR2 (MNHEY, SMNVEV) derive from the germline V gene (reference sequence). The CDR3 sequence holds 12 residues, the cysteine and phenylalanine included. The retained sequence is limited to the CDR3, 36 bases, with the frame set at the first base.

Using the deep immunoSEQ assay, TCR CDR3 regions were amplified from genomic DNA by multiplex PCR. Genomic DNA extracted from each cell subset was distributed evenly over all wells of several immunoSEQ 96-well plates, and each plate served as one replicate. For sorted subsets, around 0.2 ug genomic DNA, equal to 25,000 to 35,000 T cell genomes, was loaded into each replicate PCR. Purified libraries were measured with a Qubit 3.0 fluorometer, size-checked on a Bioanalyzer 2100, and measured again with the KAPA Library Quantification kit. Every immunoSEQ 96-well plate was sequenced on a separate single-read 150-cycle Illumina NextSeq 550 flow cell. Per the original workflow: Because the immunoSEQ output included only junctional sequences and no quality scores, the filtering could not be the same as the filtering used for full-length reads. Sequences were annotated with PyIR, a Python wrapper for IgBLAST v1.9, using IMGT germline references to assign V/J genes and CDR3. Reads were filtered out if the reads had weak V/J assignments (E-value above 1e-6), no CDR3, stop codons, out-of-frame junctions, or ambiguous translated residues. V3J clonotypes were defined as sequences sharing the same inferred V gene, J gene, and CDR3 amino acid sequence. The percentage overlap between two repertoires was calculated by dividing the number of shared unique clonotypes by the size of the smaller repertoire. RTK rarefaction, the Chao1 estimator, and Recon v2.1 estimates of unobserved clonotypes were used to assess repertoire richness. OLGA was used to compute generation probabilities for all TCRbeta clonotypes that the gDNA method yielded from a few donors. The table was pulled from immuneACCESS by TCRdb, which kept in-frame rearrangements only. Such tables lose some clones; where checked, under half of the loss comes from unresolved V genes, and the rest has no known cause. For V, J and clone size, that table is used; D and trimming come from the DNA. For this sample there are millions of clones; more than 85% appear just once. The leading ten clones occupy 1.5% to 2% of the sample.

Note on this clone: There is no known antigen for this receptor. No base-level quality is on record; no much larger clone is a single base apart.

The V gene is TRBV27 and the J gene is TRBJ2-3, with the D segment identity uncertain. This TCR came from a man between 18 and 35 years old in good health. Some clones in this sample may be carry-over from other donors' samples. The sequenced sample was naive CD8+ T cells from PBMCs. This specimen's cell subset or site label, per the study, means: CD45RA+CCR7+. The bases read TGTGCCAGCAGAACCGCCACAGATACGCAGTATTTT. It codes for CASRTATDTQYF.